This T cell receptor beta chain was identified during a study of blood T cell repertoires in COVID-19. The CDR3 is 15 residues long. Trimming stripped 2 bases from V and 0 bases from J, with 7 bases between. CDR1 LNHDA and CDR2 SQIVND come from the germline V gene (reference sequence). Original processing methods: By means of reference gene primer amplification, nucleated cell counts were estimated. The repertoire was sequenced with immunoSEQ multiplex PCR; TCRdb's copy has only in-frame clones and lacks some. That table supplies the V and J calls and clone size; D and trimming were determined from the DNA. The sample records about 210,000 clones, almost 85% being singletons. In regard to this clone: The sample has other DNA sequences that encode this CDR3 too.

The rearrangement joins TRBV19 to TRBJ2-2, with D perhaps matching TRBD2 (5 bases). This TCR was recovered from a woman in her 70s with COVID-19, enrolled during active disease. The sample taken for sequencing was peripheral blood. CDR3 sequence (DNA): TGTGCCAGTAGTATATCCGGGGCGAACACCGGGGAGCTGTTTTTT. Its protein is CASSISGANTGELFF.